This T cell receptor beta chain was identified in a study of blood T cell repertoires in COVID-19. For the study at large: Recovered participants had two consecutive negative NP/OP PCR tests, healthcare professional clearance, or symptom resolution. The United States, Italy and Spain were the sources of the acute and convalescent COVID-19 samples.

CDR1 and CDR2 from the germline V gene are SQVTM and ANQGSEA. The CDR3 has 12 amino acids. Trimming removed 4 bases from V and 5 bases from J, with 12 bases in between. Participant-reported clinical history was the basis for cohort assignment. As handled by the study authors: Reference gene primer amplification gave nucleated cell count estimates. The assay was immunoSEQ multiplex PCR, and TCRdb's table has in-frame clones only and misses some. That table furnishes V, J and clone size, whereas the DNA furnished D and trimming. Among 350,000 to 400,000 clones listed, about 90% were seen once. Material: PBMCs or T cells enriched from blood (not recorded which). The chain recombines TRBV29-1 with TRBJ2-7; D possibly corresponds to TRBD2 (7 bases). This receptor was identified in a man in his forties in a cohort exposed to, infected with or recovered from COVID-19 (not recorded which). CDR3 DNA: TGCAGCGTTGTAGGGGGAGGGAACGAGCAGTACTTC. Its translation: CSVVGGGNEQYF.